The count of the clone carrying this TCR beta chain is one. Antigen specificity is unknown. Trimming took off 4 bases at V and 7 bases at J, with 16 bases between the two ends. Germline V gives CDR1 SEHNR, CDR2 FQNEAQ (reference sequence). The CDR3 has 14 amino acids. These data belong to a study of CD8 T cells in Susac syndrome. Study-wide results and limits: The CD4+ T cell repertoire of patients with Susac syndrome showed no detectable clonal expansion.

An input of 0.5 to 1 ug of RNA was subjected to reverse transcription using random hexamers. In TCRdb, the immunoSEQ multiplex PCR reads were re-called with MiXCR into one record per CDR3 protein. The sample lists about 180,000 distinct CDR3 sequences, 85% to 95% occurring once. The receptor's source is a human donor with Susac syndrome. Source material: CD4+ T cells from PBMCs. The V call is TRBV7-9, the J call TRBJ1-1, with D possibly matching TRBD1 (6 bases). The CDR3 region is CASSSTGFYDEAFF. The CDR3 region has the DNA TGTGCCAGCAGCTCAACAGGGTTTTATGATGAAGCTTTCTTT. The variable domain in full, with the rest retrieved from reference TRBV7-9 and TRBJ1-1, is DTGVSQNPRHKITKRGQNVTFRCDPISEHNRLYWYRQTLGQGPEFLTYFQNEAQLEKSRLLSDRFSAERPKGSFSTLEIQRTEQGDSAMYLCASSSTGFYDEAFFGQGTRLTVV.